This T cell receptor (beta chain) derives from a study of cytomegalovirus exposure and HLA in healthy donors. Across the study: The study's early data release held tens of millions of unique TCRs from HLA-typed donors. The Caucasian-associated ancestry cluster held around 81% of over 350 genotyped donors.

Per germline, CDR1 MNHNY and CDR2 SVGAGI (reference sequence). V lost 4 bases, J lost 4 bases, and 6 bases stayed unmatched. The CDR3 runs to 15 residues. With 60 Vbeta and 13 Jbeta primers, the PCR was carried out. Generated by immunoSEQ multiplex PCR, the TCRdb table keeps only in-frame clones and is missing some. The table has roughly 130,000 clones, around 83% seen once; the top ten hold 1%. General study points: Later analysis associated a missense DCLRE1C variant with TCR beta V- and J-gene trimming.

The table lists this clone with a count of one. Its antigen is still unknown. The gene calls are TRBV6-6 and TRBJ2-7; TRBD2 agrees at 11 bases. The receptor was derived from a human donor in good health. The source material was PBMCs. The CDR3 DNA is TGTGCCAGCAGTTTGTCTAGCGGGGGGCTTTACGAGCAGTACTTC. Translating gives CASSLSSGGLYEQYF.